The clone carrying this T cell receptor (beta chain) was seen a single time. The sample comes from a study of blood T cell repertoires in COVID-19. In the authors' workflow: Amplification of reference gene primers provided the estimated nucleated cell counts. Produced via immunoSEQ multiplex PCR; TCRdb's table is partial and in-frame only. V and J calls plus clone size are reproduced from that table; the DNA served to infer D and trimming. The data show fewer than 250,000 clones, about 91% seen once. The sample was peripheral blood. The sequence derives from a man aged 25-40 years with acute or convalescent COVID-19.

DNA of the CDR3: TGTGCCAGCACCTCTTTTCAGGGTTCTGGAAACACCATATATTTT. It codes for CASTSFQGSGNTIYF. The V call is TRBV11-2, the J call TRBJ1-3; D is possibly TRBD1 (5 bases). V was shortened by 7 bases and J by 1 base, with 14 bases between the two germline ends. This CDR3 is built from 15 residues. CDR1 and CDR2 (germline): SGHAT, FQNNGV. Full variable domain (missing parts from reference TRBV11-2 and TRBJ1-3): EAGVAQSPRYKIIEKRQSVAFWCNPISGHATLYWYQQILGQGPKLLIQFQNNGVVDDSQLPKDRFSAERLKGVDSTLKIQPAKLEDSAVYLCASTSFQGSGNTIYFGEGSWLTVV.